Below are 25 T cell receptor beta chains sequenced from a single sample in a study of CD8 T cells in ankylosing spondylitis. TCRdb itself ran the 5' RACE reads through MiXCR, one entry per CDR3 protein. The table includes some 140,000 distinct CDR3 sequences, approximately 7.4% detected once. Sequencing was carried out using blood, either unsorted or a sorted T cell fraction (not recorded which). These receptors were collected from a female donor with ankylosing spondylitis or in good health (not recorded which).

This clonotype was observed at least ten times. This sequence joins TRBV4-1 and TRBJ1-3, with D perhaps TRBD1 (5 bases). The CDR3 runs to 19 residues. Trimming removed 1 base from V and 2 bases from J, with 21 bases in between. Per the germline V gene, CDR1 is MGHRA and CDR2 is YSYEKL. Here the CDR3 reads CASSQGYPVGALAGNTIYF. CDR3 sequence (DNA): TGCGCCAGCAGCCAAGGTTACCCTGTCGGGGCCTTGGCTGGAAACACCATATATTTT.

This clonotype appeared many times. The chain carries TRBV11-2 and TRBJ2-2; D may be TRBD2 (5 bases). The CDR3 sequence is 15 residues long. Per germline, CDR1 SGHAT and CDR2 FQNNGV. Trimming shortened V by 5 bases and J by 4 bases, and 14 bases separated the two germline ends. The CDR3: CASSPTRASTGELFF. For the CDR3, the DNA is TGTGCCAGCAGCCCTACTAGGGCGAGCACCGGGGAGCTGTTTTTT.

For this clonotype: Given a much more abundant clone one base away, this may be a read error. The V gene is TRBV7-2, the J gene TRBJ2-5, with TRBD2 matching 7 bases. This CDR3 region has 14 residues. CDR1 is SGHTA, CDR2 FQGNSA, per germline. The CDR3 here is CASSRTSAEETLYF. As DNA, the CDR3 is TGTGCCAGCAGCCGTACTAGCGCGGAAGAGACCCTGTACTTC.

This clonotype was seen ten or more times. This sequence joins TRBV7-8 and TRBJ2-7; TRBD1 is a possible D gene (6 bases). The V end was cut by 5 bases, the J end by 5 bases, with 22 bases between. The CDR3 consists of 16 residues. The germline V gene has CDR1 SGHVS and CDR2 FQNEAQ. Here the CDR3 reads CASSLVHGTNAHEQYF. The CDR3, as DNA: TGTGCCAGCAGCCTCGTCCACGGGACAAACGCCCACGAGCAGTACTTC.

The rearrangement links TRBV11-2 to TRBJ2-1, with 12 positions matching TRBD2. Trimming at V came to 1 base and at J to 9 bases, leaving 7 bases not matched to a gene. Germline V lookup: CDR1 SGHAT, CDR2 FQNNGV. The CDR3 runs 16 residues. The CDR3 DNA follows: TGTGCCAGCAGCTTAGGGGCAACTAGCGGGGGGCCTGAGCAGTTCTTC. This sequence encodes CASSLGATSGGPEQFF.

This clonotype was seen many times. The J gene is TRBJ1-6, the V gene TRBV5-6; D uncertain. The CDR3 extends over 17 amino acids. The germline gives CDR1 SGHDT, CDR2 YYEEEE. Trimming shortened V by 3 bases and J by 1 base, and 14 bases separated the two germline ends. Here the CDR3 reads CASSSVVGKSYNSPLHF. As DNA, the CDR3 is TGTGCCAGCAGCTCGGTTGTGGGGAAATCCTATAATTCACCCCTCCACTTT.

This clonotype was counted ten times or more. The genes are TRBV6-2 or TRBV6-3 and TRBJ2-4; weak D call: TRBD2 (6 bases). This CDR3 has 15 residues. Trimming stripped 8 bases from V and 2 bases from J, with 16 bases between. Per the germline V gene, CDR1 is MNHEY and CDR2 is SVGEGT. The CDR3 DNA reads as TGTGCCAGCGCCATAGGAGGGATAACCAAAAACATTCAGTACTTC. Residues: CASAIGGITKNIQYF.

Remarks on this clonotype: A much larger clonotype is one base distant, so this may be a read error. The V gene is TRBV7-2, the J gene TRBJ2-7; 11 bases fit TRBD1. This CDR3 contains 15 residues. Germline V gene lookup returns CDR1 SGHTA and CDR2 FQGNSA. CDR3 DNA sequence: TGTGGCAGCAGCTTAGCGTGGGGACAGGGGGACGAGCAGTACTTC. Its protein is CGSSLAWGQGDEQYF.

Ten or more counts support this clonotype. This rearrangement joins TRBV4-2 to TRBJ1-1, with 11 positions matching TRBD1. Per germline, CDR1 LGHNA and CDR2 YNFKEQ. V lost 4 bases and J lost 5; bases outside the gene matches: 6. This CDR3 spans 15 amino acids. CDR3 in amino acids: CASSPRGQGGTEAFF. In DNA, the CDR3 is TGTGCCAGCAGCCCAAGGGGACAGGGGGGGACTGAAGCTTTCTTT.

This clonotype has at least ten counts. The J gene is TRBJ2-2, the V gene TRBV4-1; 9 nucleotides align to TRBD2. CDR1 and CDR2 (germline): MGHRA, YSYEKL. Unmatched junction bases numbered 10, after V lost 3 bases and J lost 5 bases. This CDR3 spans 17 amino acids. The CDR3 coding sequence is TGCGCCAGCAGCCAGGCGGGGGGGCGCGGGAGAACCGGGGAGCTGTTTTTT. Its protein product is CASSQAGGRGRTGELFF.

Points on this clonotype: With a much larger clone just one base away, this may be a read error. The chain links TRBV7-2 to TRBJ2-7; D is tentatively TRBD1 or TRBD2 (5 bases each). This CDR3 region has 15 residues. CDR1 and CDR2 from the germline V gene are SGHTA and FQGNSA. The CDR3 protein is CVSSLRTPGSYEQYF. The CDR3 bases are TGTGTCAGCAGCTTACGGACTCCAGGGTCGTACGAGCAGTACTTC.

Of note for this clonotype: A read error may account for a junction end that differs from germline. CDR3 DNA: TGTGTCAGCAGCCCCCTGATCGGAGAGACCCAGTACTTC. This translates into CVSSPLIGETQYF. The J gene is TRBJ2-5, the V gene TRBV7-2, with D uncertain. The germline V gene encodes CDR1 SGHTA and CDR2 FQGNSA. There are 13 residues in the CDR3. The full variable domain, its missing parts supplied by reference TRBV7-2 and TRBJ2-5, is GAGVSQSPSNKVTEKGKDVELRCDPISGHTALYWYRQSLGQGLEFLIYFQGNSAPDKSGLPSDRFSAERTGGSVSTLTIQRTQQEDSAVYLCVSSPLIGETQYFGPGTRLLVL.

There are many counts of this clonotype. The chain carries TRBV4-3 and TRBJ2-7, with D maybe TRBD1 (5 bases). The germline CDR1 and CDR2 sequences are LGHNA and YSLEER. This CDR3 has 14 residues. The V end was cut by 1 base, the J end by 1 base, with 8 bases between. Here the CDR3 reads CASSQGTRSYEQYF. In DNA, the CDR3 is TGCGCCAGCAGCCAAGGGACACGGTCCTACGAGCAGTACTTC.

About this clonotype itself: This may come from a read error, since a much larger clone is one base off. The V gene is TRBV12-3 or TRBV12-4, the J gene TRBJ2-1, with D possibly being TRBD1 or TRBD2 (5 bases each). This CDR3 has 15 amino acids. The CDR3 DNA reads TGTACCAGCAGTTTCGGGACCCATTACTACAATGAGCAGTTCTTC. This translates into CTSSFGTHYYNEQFF.

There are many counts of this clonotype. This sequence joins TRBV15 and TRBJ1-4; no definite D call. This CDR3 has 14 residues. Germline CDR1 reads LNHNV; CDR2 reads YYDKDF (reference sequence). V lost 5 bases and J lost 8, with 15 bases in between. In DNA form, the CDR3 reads TGTGCCACCAGCCCCCGGCGGGGAGAAGAAAAACTGTTTTTT. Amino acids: CATSPRRGEEKLFF.

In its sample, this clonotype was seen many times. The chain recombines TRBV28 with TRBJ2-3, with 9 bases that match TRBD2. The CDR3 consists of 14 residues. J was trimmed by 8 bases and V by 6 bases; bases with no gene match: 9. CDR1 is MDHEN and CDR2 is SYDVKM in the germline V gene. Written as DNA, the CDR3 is TGTGCCAGCAGACTAGGGACTAGCCGGGCTACGCAGTATTTT. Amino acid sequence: CASRLGTSRATQYF. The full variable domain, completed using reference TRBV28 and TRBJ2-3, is DVKVTQSSRYLVKRTGEKVFLECVQDMDHENMFWYRQDPGLGLRLIYFSYDVKMKEKGDIPEGYSVSREKKERFSLILESASTNQTSMYLCASRLGTSRATQYFGPGTRLTVL.

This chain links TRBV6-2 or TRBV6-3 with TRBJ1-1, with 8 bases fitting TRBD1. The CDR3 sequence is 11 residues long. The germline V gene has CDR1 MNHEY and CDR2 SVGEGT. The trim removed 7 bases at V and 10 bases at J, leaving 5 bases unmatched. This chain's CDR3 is CASTQGAGAFF. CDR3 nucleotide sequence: TGTGCCAGCACCCAGGGGGCCGGAGCTTTCTTT.

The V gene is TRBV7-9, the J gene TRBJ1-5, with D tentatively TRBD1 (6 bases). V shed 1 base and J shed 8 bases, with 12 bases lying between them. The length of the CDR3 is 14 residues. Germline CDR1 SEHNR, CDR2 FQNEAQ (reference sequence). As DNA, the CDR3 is TGTGCCAGCAGCTTAGGACAGGATAGGGAGCCCCAGCATTTT. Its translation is CASSLGQDREPQHF.

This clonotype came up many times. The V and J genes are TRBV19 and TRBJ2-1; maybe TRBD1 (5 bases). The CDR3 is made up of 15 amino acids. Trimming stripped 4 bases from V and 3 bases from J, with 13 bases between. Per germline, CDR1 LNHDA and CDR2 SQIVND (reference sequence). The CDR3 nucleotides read TGTGCCAGTAGTACCAGGGTGGGTTTCTACAATGAGCAGTTCTTC. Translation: CASSTRVGFYNEQFF. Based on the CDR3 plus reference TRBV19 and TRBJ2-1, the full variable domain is DGGITQSPKYLFRKEGQNVTLSCEQNLNHDAMYWYRQDPGQGLRLIYYSQIVNDFQKGDIAEGYSVSREKKESFPLTVTSAQKNPTAFYLCASSTRVGFYNEQFFGPGTRLTVL.

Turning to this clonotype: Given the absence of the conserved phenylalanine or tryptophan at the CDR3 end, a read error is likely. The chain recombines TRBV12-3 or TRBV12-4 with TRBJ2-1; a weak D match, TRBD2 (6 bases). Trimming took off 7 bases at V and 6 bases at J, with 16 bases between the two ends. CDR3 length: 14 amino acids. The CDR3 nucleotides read TGTGCCAGCACCCCCTTGGAGGGATTCAATGAGCAGTTCTCC. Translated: CASTPLEGFNEQFS.

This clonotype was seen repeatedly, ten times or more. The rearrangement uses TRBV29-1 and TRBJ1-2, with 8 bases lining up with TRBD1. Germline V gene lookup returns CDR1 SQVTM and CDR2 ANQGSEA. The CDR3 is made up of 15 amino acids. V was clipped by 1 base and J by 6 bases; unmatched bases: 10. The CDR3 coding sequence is TGCAGCGTTGAAGGGGGGACAGGTGGGCAGCATGGCTACACCTTC. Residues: CSVEGGTGGQHGYTF.

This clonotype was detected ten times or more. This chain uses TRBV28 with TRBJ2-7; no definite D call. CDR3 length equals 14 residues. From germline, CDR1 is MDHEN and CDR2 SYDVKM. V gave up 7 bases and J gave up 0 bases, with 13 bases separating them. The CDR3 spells CASNHQFTSYEQYF. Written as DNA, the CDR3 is TGTGCCAGCAACCACCAGTTTACCTCCTACGAGCAGTACTTC.

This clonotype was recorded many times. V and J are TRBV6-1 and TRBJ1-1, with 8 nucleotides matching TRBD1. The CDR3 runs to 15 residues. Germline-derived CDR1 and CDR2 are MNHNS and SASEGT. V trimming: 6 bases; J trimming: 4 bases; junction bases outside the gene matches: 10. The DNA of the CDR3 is TGTGCCAGCAGGGGGAACAGGGGGGTCAGCACTGAAGCTTTCTTT. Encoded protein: CASRGNRGVSTEAFF.

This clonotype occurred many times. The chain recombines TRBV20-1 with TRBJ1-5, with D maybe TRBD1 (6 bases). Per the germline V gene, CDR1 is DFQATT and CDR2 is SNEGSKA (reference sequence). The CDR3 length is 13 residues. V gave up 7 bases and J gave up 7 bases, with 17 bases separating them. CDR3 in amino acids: CSVGQGYGQPQHF. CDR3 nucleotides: TGCAGTGTGGGTCAGGGGTATGGGCAGCCCCAGCATTTT.

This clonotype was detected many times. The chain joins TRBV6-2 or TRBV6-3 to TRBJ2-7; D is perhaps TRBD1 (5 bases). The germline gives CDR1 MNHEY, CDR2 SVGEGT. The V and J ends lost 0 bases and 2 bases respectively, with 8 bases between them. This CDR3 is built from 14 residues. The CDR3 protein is CASSYSGVPYEQYF. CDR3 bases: TGTGCCAGCAGTTACTCAGGGGTCCCCTACGAGCAGTACTTC.